This TCR beta chain comes out of a study of blood T cells in healthy people across ages. This clonotype was counted only a few times. What it recognizes is unknown. Study-wide results and caveats: Age showed a roughly linear inverse relationship with TCR beta diversity per million T cells. The study lacked donor CMV status, which possibly confounded expanded clonotype changes.

Together with a sample-barcoded 5' primer, a J-beta primer mix was included in a second PCR lasting about 6 to 11 cycles. Template switching added a 12-random-nucleotide identifier to every cDNA molecule. Every sample gave at least 3 million paired-end reads containing CDR3. TCRdb called the 5' RACE reads again in MiXCR, with one record for every CDR3 protein. The table lists around 1,100,000 distinct CDR3 sequences, 30% to 40% of them singletons. CDR1 is DFQATT, CDR2 SNEGSKA, per germline (reference sequence). There are 13 residues in the CDR3. V was clipped by 5 bases and J by 1 base; unmatched bases: 4.

The source of this sequence is a man aged 18 to 29 in good health. V usage is TRBV20-1 and J usage is TRBJ1-1; TRBD1 aligns across 7 bases. The sequenced sample was blood. The CDR3 loop is CSAARGGNTEAFF. The CDR3 nucleotides are TGCAGTGCTGCCAGGGGGGGGAACACTGAAGCTTTCTTT.